This entry describes one T cell receptor (beta chain). The junction differs from germline at one of its ends, possibly a read error. Looked up from germline, CDR1 is DFQATT and CDR2 is SNEGSKA (reference sequence). There are 16 residues in the CDR3. This specimen belongs to a study of T cells after yellow fever vaccination. TCRdb reprocessed the 5' RACE reads via MiXCR and lists one record per CDR3 protein. Of 350,000 or so distinct CDR3 sequences listed, about 7.8% are singletons. Here the sequenced sample was PBMCs, taken roughly 45 days after the first yellow fever vaccination. The TCR sequence derives from a man aged 18 to 35 who received the YFV17D yellow fever vaccine. The V gene is TRBV20-1, the J gene TRBJ2-7; the D gene is possibly TRBD2 (6 bases). DNA of the CDR3: TGCTGTGCTAGTCCGCTAGCGTGGGCCACAACCTACGAGCAGTACTTC. It encodes CCASPLAWATTYEQYF.